The 30 T cell receptor beta chains given below trace back to one sample, sequenced in a study of cytomegalovirus exposure and HLA in healthy donors. The PCR made use of 60 Vbeta and 13 Jbeta primers. The repertoire was sequenced with immunoSEQ multiplex PCR; TCRdb's copy has only in-frame clones and lacks some. In the table there are about 93,000 clones, 82% of which are singletons. The sequencing input was PBMCs. The origin of the receptors is a man aged 45-65 years in good health and CMV-seronegative.

The chain recombines TRBV9 with TRBJ2-1; 8 nucleotides line up with TRBD2. Unmatched junction bases numbered 6, after V lost 4 bases and J lost 9 bases. The germline CDR1 and CDR2 sequences are SGDLS and YYNGEE. The length of the CDR3 is 13 residues. The chain's CDR3 is CASSSTGTSEQFF. The DNA of the CDR3 is TGTGCCAGCAGCTCCACCGGGACTAGTGAGCAGTTCTTC.

CDR3 coding DNA: TGTGCCAGCAGCTTGGGGGCGGGCCAGTCTGGAAACACCATATATTTT. The encoded protein is CASSLGAGQSGNTIYF. The rearrangement links TRBV5-5 to TRBJ1-3; no clear D gene. The germline V gene encodes CDR1 SGHKS and CDR2 YYEKEE (reference sequence). The CDR3 has 16 amino acids. Trimming cost V 0 bases and J 1 base, with 11 bases left between them. The whole variable domain, remainder taken from reference TRBV5-5 and TRBJ1-3, is DAGVTQSPTHLIKTRGQQVTLRCSPISGHKSVSWYQQVLGQGPQFIFQYYEKEERGRGNFPDRFSARQFPNYSSELNVNALLLGDSALYLCASSLGAGQSGNTIYFGEGSWLTVV.

V is TRBV2 and J is TRBJ1-4; 8 positions agree with TRBD1. The junction had 11 bases not matched to a gene; V was cut back by 4 bases and J by 7 bases. CDR1 SNHLY and CDR2 FYNNEI come from the germline V gene. CDR3 length: 16 residues. Here the CDR3 DNA reads TGTGCCAGCAGTGGGGCCAGGGGGCAAGAGAGTGAAAAACTGTTTTTT. It yields the protein CASSGARGQESEKLFF. Full variable domain (outside the CDR3, taken from reference TRBV2 and TRBJ1-4): EPEVTQTPSHQVTQMGQEVILRCVPISNHLYFYWYRQILGQKVEFLVSFYNNEISEKSEIFDDQFSVERPDGSNFTLKIRSTKLEDSAMYFCASSGARGQESEKLFFGSGTQLSVL.

V usage is TRBV6-4 and J usage is TRBJ2-2; tentatively, D is TRBD1 (5 bases). Germline V gene sequence: CDR1 MRHNA, CDR2 SNTAGT. V lost 8 bases and J lost 1, with 11 bases in between. The CDR3 runs 14 residues. CDR3 region: CASSRQQNTGELFF. CDR3 sequence (DNA): TGTGCCAGCTCGCGACAGCAGAACACCGGGGAGCTGTTTTTT.

This chain joins TRBV29-1 and TRBJ2-7; TRBD2 aligns across 10 bases. Germline-derived CDR1 and CDR2 are SQVTM and ANQGSEA. The CDR3 spans 12 residues. V shed 7 bases, J shed 2 bases, and the junction held 2 bases outside the gene matches. CDR3 amino acids: CSASGRAYEQYF. Written as DNA, the CDR3 is TGCAGCGCAAGCGGGAGGGCCTACGAGCAGTACTTC.

This chain joins TRBV7-9 and TRBJ2-1, with 10 bases lining up with TRBD2. The CDR3 contains 17 residues. CDR1 SEHNR and CDR2 FQNEAQ come from the germline V gene (reference sequence). The V and J ends lost 5 bases and 0 bases, in that order; junction bases with no gene match: 7. The CDR3 DNA follows: TGTGCCAGCAGCAACGGACTAGCGGAGAGCTCCTACAATGAGCAGTTCTTC. Amino acid sequence: CASSNGLAESSYNEQFF.

The V gene is TRBV11-2, the J gene TRBJ2-7; a possible D gene is TRBD2 (5 bases). The CDR3 has 13 amino acids. With 7 bases removed from V and 7 bases from J, the gap between germline ends came to 17 bases. CDR1 and CDR2 from the germline V gene are SGHAT and FQNNGV. In nucleotides, the CDR3 is TGTGCCAGCACCCCGGTCCCAACGGGGGAGCAGTACTTC. Its protein is CASTPVPTGEQYF. The variable domain in full, with the rest retrieved from reference TRBV11-2 and TRBJ2-7, is EAGVAQSPRYKIIEKRQSVAFWCNPISGHATLYWYQQILGQGPKLLIQFQNNGVVDDSQLPKDRFSAERLKGVDSTLKIQPAKLEDSAVYLCASTPVPTGEQYFGPGTRLTVT.

This sequence joins TRBV10-3 and TRBJ2-7; TRBD1 aligns across 7 bases. With V trimmed by 3 bases and J by 2 bases, 10 bases remained unmatched. The germline gives CDR1 ENHRY, CDR2 SYGVKD. The CDR3 spans 16 residues. The CDR3 DNA sequence: TGTGCCATCAGTGACCGTGACAGGGTGAGTCCCTACGAGCAGTACTTC. It yields the protein CAISDRDRVSPYEQYF.

The chain uses TRBV28 and TRBJ1-2; D not certain. Trimming took off 8 bases at V and 4 bases at J, with 17 bases between the two ends. Germline CDR1 MDHEN, CDR2 SYDVKM. This CDR3 is 14 amino acids long. The CDR3 nucleotides are TGTGCCAGCCGGCGGGAAGGGAACCTCTATGGCTACACCTTC. Its translation is CASRREGNLYGYTF.

This chain links TRBV5-1 with TRBJ2-7; 7 nucleotides align to TRBD1. The J segment lost 2 bases and the V segment lost 3 bases, leaving 8 bases of the junction unmatched. The CDR3 has 15 residues. Germline V gene sequence: CDR1 SGHRS, CDR2 YFSETQ. CDR3 amino acids: CASSSGTAYTYEQYF. The CDR3, as DNA: TGCGCCAGCAGCTCCGGGACAGCCTACACCTACGAGCAGTACTTC.

This clone was seen just once. The chain employs TRBV5-4 and TRBJ2-7; 8 nucleotides match TRBD1. Germline V gene lookup returns CDR1 SGHNT and CDR2 YYREEE (reference sequence). This CDR3 has 14 amino acids. J lost 3 bases, V lost 4 bases, and 6 bases had no gene match. CDR3 sequence reads: CASSQEGQGYEQYF. In DNA, the CDR3 is TGTGCCAGCAGCCAAGAAGGACAGGGCTACGAGCAGTACTTC.

This clone was counted once. The chain employs TRBV28 and TRBJ2-5, with 10 bases that match TRBD1. The end of the DNA aligns better with TRBJ2-7, so the J call may be wrong. The CDR3 totals 15 residues. The germline V gene encodes CDR1 MDHEN and CDR2 SYDVKM. CDR3 region: CASLTGGQGRYEQYF. For the CDR3, the DNA is TGTGCCAGCCTAACTGGGGGACAGGGGCGCTACGAGCAGTACTTC.

CDR3 bases: TGTGCCAGCAGTGAGAGCGGGGGGAACACCGGGGAGCTGTTTTTT. It codes for CASSESGGNTGELFF. The chain uses TRBV2 and TRBJ2-2; 8 bases are shared with TRBD2. V dropped 3 bases and J dropped 1; count of bases not matched to a gene: 1. Germline assignment: CDR1 SNHLY and CDR2 FYNNEI. This CDR3 has 15 amino acids.

This clone was picked up a small number of times. This chain connects TRBV18 to TRBJ1-1; D is unresolved. The CDR3 sequence is 14 residues long. Germline loops: CDR1 KGHSH, CDR2 LQKENI. V lost 1 base and J lost 7, with 13 bases in between. The CDR3: CASSPHPLGVEAFF. The CDR3 region has the DNA TGTGCCAGCTCACCACACCCCCTGGGAGTTGAAGCTTTCTTT.

The chain has TRBV5-1 and TRBJ1-1, with D uncertain. The CDR3 runs 14 residues. The V gene's germline CDR1 is SGHRS and CDR2 YFSETQ. With 0 bases removed from V and 1 base from J, the gap between germline ends came to 7 bases. As DNA, the CDR3 is TGCGCCAGCAGCTTGGTAACAGCGAACACTGAAGCTTTCTTT. Translated, it gives CASSLVTANTEAFF.

This clone was counted once. V and J are TRBV5-1 and TRBJ2-1; a possible D gene is TRBD2 (6 bases). The length of the CDR3 is 13 residues. Germline CDR1 reads SGHRS; CDR2 reads YFSETQ. Trimming left V 1 base short and J 13 bases short, with 15 bases between. The CDR3 is CASSLRRESKQFF. CDR3 sequence (DNA): TGCGCCAGCAGCTTGAGACGGGAGTCGAAACAGTTCTTC.

This chain uses TRBV6-1 with TRBJ1-5; D remains ambiguous. The CDR3 spans 14 residues. V was shortened by 8 bases and J by 0 bases, with 11 bases between the two germline ends. The germline CDR1 and CDR2 sequences are MNHNS and SASEGT. DNA of the CDR3: TGTGCCAGCCTCCTCGTTTATAGCAATCAGCCCCAGCATTTT. This translates into CASLLVYSNQPQHF.

V usage is TRBV2 and J usage is TRBJ2-3; 9 bases line up with TRBD1. Trimming cost V 9 bases and J 3 bases; bases outside gene matches: 7. CDR3 length: 14 residues. CDR1 is SNHLY, CDR2 FYNNEI, per germline. This CDR3 is CASRGQGRTDTQYF. Written as DNA, the CDR3 is TGTGCCAGTCGCGGACAGGGGAGGACAGATACGCAGTATTTT. The entire variable domain, with the rest obtained from reference TRBV2 and TRBJ2-3, is as follows: EPEVTQTPSHQVTQMGQEVILRCVPISNHLYFYWYRQILGQKVEFLVSFYNNEISEKSEIFDDQFSVERPDGSNFTLKIRSTKLEDSAMYFCASRGQGRTDTQYFGPGTRLTVL.

This clone was counted a few times. V is TRBV28 and J is TRBJ2-7; 10 bases fit TRBD1. Germline V gene lookup returns CDR1 MDHEN and CDR2 SYDVKM. V was clipped by 3 bases and J by 5 bases; unmatched bases: 1. The CDR3 runs to 13 residues. The CDR3 DNA sequence: TGTGCCAGCAGTTTGGGACAGGGGAACGAGCAGTACTTC. This gives the protein CASSLGQGNEQYF.

CDR3 residues: CASSPHRGLAPTYEQYF. CDR3 nucleotide sequence: TGCGCCAGCAGCCCGCACCGGGGACTAGCGCCTACCTACGAGCAGTACTTC. V is TRBV5-1 and J is TRBJ2-7, with 10 bases that match TRBD2. Germline CDR1 SGHRS, CDR2 YFSETQ. The V segment lost 4 bases and the J segment 2 bases; nucleotides outside the gene matches: 12. The CDR3 runs to 17 residues.

This clone has only a few counts. The chain is built from TRBV5-1 and TRBJ1-1; 9 bases agree with TRBD1. Germline V CDR1 and CDR2: SGHRS, YFSETQ. The trim removed 2 bases at V and 7 bases at J, leaving 6 bases unmatched. CDR3 size: 14 residues. This chain's CDR3 is CASSLSGTGSEAFF. CDR3 nucleotides: TGCGCCAGCAGCTTATCCGGGACAGGGAGTGAAGCTTTCTTT.

The V call is TRBV19, the J call TRBJ1-2; 7 bases align to TRBD1. The CDR3 is made up of 19 amino acids. V lost 6 bases to trimming and J lost 4 bases; unmatched junction nucleotides: 23. CDR1 and CDR2 (germline): LNHDA, SQIVND (reference sequence). In DNA form, the CDR3 reads TGTGCCAGTAGCCTTAAGCTCCTCTCTACAGGGGAAAATTCCTATGGCTACACCTTC. Translated: CASSLKLLSTGENSYGYTF.

This sequence joins TRBV29-1 and TRBJ2-1; no firm D call. The germline gives CDR1 SQVTM, CDR2 ANQGSEA. The CDR3 is 13 amino acids. Trimming took 4 bases from V and 8 from J, leaving 15 bases between them. The CDR3 loop reads CSVAVDFGYEQFF. CDR3 sequence (DNA): TGCAGCGTTGCCGTCGACTTCGGGTATGAGCAGTTCTTC.

Here the CDR3 DNA reads TGCGCCAGCAGCTTGGTCGGACAGGAAGCTTTCTTT. The encoded protein is CASSLVGQEAFF. The J gene is TRBJ1-1, the V gene TRBV5-1; TRBD1 might be the D (6 bases). The CDR3 has 12 residues. Germline values: CDR1 SGHRS, CDR2 YFSETQ. The V end was cut by 0 bases, the J end by 8 bases, with 8 bases between.

Notes on this clone: Different DNA sequences within this sample yield the same CDR3. The V and J genes are TRBV28 and TRBJ2-7; D unclear. The CDR3 runs 13 residues. V gave up 2 bases and J gave up 1 base, with 6 bases separating them. Per germline, CDR1 MDHEN and CDR2 SYDVKM. In DNA form, the CDR3 reads TGTGCCAGCAGTTTAGGGCAGTCCTACGAGCAGTACTTC. The encoded protein is CASSLGQSYEQYF.

CDR3 coding DNA: TGTGCCAGCAGCTTAGTCGCGGGAGAGGTCTACGAGCAGTACTTC. It encodes CASSLVAGEVYEQYF. The V call is TRBV11-2, the J call TRBJ2-7; 7 bases are shared with TRBD2. Per germline, CDR1 SGHAT and CDR2 FQNNGV. V lost 1 base and J lost 3; bases outside the gene matches: 6. The CDR3 is 15 residues long.

The rearrangement links TRBV5-6 to TRBJ2-2; D ambiguous. V dropped 2 bases and J dropped 6 bases, with 11 bases sitting between them. The CDR3 runs 14 residues. Germline CDR1 reads SGHDT; CDR2 reads YYEEEE. CDR3 DNA sequence: TGTGCCAGCAGCTTCCAAGTCGCGGCCGGGGAGCTGTTTTTT. This gives the protein CASSFQVAAGELFF.

The chain couples TRBV28 to TRBJ2-5; TRBD2 matches at 8 bases. Germline V gene data show CDR1 as MDHEN and CDR2 as SYDVKM. Trimming at V came to 3 bases and at J to 2 bases, leaving 8 bases not matched to a gene. This CDR3 is built from 16 residues. CDR3: CASSFWTSRSQETQYF. CDR3 bases: TGTGCCAGCAGTTTTTGGACTAGCAGGTCTCAAGAGACCCAGTACTTC.

The chain employs TRBV10-3 and TRBJ1-2; TRBD1 is a possible D gene (6 bases). V lost 4 bases and J lost 7, with 22 bases in between. Germline loops: CDR1 ENHRY, CDR2 SYGVKD. This CDR3 is 16 amino acids long. CDR3 amino acids: CAISAQGQGRLSGYTF. In DNA, the CDR3 is TGTGCCATCAGTGCTCAGGGGCAGGGTCGTTTGAGTGGCTACACCTTC.

V usage is TRBV27 and J usage is TRBJ2-5; TRBD2 might be the D (5 bases). This CDR3 is built from 14 residues. Germline V lookup: CDR1 MNHEY, CDR2 SMNVEV (reference sequence). Trimming removed 8 bases at V and 2 bases at J, with 15 bases between. The CDR3 coding sequence is TGTGCCAGCGCCCGGGGAAGATCGCAAGAGACCCAGTACTTC. It is translated as CASARGRSQETQYF.